The T cell receptor beta chain described here comes from a study of blood T cell repertoires in COVID-19. Study details: Donors in the United States, Italy and Spain gave samples during acute or convalescent COVID-19. Nucleic acid was either cDNA or gDNA, and it came from T cells, B-cell-depleted T cells, or PBMCs.

Original handling: How many nucleated cells were present was estimated from reference gene primer amplification. Some clones are missing from TCRdb's copy, which holds only in-frame ones; the method was immunoSEQ multiplex PCR. The DNA was the basis for D and trimming; V, J and clone size are from that table. The repertoire holds 55,000 to 65,000 clones, about 90% seen once, with 2% to 2.5% in the top ten. Sequenced material: peripheral blood. This sequence originates from a man aged 55 to 70 with acute or convalescent COVID-19.

CDR3 coding DNA: TGTGCCAGCAGTGATTGGGACAGGGTGGATAATGGCTACACCTTC. This encodes CASSDWDRVDNGYTF. The rearrangement links TRBV25-1 to TRBJ1-2, with TRBD1 matching over 9 bases. Germline trimming cut 3 bases from V and 6 bases from J; bases unmatched to any gene: 8. CDR1 and CDR2 from the germline V gene are MGHDK and SYGVNS. The CDR3 consists of 15 residues.